The table lists the clone carrying this T cell receptor (beta chain) with many counts. The data are from a study of T-cell reconstitution after alpha-beta-depleted transplantation in children. Molecular barcoding with unique molecular identifiers was used for the TCRbeta library. MiXCR was run by TCRdb on the PCR reads, yielding one entry per CDR3 protein. The sample has approximately 83,000 distinct CDR3 sequences; roughly 8.4% are singletons. The CDR3 contains 14 residues. Per germline, CDR1 SGHTA and CDR2 FQGNSA. Sequencing was performed on PBMCs from the stem cell graft donor, taken from the stem cell graft. The chain recombines TRBV7-2 with TRBJ1-2; 8 bases are a match to TRBD1. The TCR originated in a human donor who donated a stem cell graft to a child with congenital amegakaryocytic thrombocytopenia. CDR3 bases: TGTGCGACCAGCTTAGAACGGACAGGGCTTGGCTACACCTTC. Residues: CATSLERTGLGYTF.